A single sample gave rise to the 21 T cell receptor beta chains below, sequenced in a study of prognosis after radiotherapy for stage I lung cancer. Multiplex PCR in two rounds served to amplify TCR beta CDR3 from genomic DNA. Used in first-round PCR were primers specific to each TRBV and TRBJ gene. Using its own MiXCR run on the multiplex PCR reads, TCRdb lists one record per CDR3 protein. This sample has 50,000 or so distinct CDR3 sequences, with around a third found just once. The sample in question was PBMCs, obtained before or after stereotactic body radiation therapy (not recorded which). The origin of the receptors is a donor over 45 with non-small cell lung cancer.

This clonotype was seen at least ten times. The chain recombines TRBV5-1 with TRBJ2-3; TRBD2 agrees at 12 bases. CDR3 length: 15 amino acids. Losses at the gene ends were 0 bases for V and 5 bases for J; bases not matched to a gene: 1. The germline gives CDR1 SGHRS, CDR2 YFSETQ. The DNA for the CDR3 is TGCGCCAGCAGCTTGGCGACTAGCGGGGGAGATACGCAGTATTTT. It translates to CASSLATSGGDTQYF.

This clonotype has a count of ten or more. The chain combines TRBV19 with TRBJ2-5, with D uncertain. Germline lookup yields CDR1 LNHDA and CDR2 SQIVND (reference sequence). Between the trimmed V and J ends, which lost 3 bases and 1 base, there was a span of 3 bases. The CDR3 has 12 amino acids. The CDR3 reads CASSMAQETQYF. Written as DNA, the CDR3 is TGTGCCAGTAGTATGGCCCAAGAGACCCAGTACTTC.

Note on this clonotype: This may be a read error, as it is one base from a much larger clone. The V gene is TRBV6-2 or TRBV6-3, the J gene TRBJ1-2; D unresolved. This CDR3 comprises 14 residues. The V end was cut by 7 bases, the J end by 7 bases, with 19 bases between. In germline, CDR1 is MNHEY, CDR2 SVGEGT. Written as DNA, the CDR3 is TGTGCCAGCACCACATTCAGCCTATTCTGTGGCTACACCTTC. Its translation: CASTTFSLFCGYTF.

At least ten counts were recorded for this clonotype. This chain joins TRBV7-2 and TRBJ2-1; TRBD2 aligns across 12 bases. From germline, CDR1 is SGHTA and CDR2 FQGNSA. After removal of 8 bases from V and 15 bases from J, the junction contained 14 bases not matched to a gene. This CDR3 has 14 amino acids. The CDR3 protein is CASRLTSGSSFGFF. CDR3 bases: TGTGCCAGCCGTTTGACTAGCGGGAGTTCATTCGGGTTCTTC. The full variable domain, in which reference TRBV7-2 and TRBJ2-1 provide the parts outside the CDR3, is GAGVSQSPSNKVTEKGKDVELRCDPISGHTALYWYRQSLGQGLEFLIYFQGNSAPDKSGLPSDRFSAERTGGSVSTLTIQRTQQEDSAVYLCASRLTSGSSFGFFGPGTRLTVL.

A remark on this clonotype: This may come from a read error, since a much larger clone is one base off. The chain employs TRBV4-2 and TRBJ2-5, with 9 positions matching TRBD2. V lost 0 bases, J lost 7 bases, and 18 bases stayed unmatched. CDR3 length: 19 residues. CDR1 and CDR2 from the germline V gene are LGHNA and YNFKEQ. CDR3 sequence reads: CASSQDLLAGGGMSGTQYF. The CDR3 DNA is TGTGCCAGCAGCCAAGATCTGTTGGCGGGAGGGGGAATGTCGGGGACCCAGTACTTC.

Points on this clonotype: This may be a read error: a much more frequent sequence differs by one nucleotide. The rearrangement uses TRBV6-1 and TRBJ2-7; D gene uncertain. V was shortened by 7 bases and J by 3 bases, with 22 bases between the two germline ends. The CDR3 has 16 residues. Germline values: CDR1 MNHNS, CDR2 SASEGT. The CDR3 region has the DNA TGTGCCAGCACCCTCATGGGCGAAGGCCGCATCTACGAGCAGTACTTC. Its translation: CASTLMGEGRIYEQYF.

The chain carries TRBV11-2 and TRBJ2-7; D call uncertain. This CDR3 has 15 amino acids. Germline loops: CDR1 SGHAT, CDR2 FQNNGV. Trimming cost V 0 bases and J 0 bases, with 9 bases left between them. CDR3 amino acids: CASSLDVFDSYEQYF. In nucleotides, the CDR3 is TGTGCCAGCAGCTTAGACGTGTTCGACTCCTACGAGCAGTACTTC.

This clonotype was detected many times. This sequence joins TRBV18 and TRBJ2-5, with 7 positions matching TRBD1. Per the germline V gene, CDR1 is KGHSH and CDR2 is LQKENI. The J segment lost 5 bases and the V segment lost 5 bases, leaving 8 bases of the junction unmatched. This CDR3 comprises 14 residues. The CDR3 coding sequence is TGTGCCAGCTCAGATCGACAGGGTGGGGAGACCCAGTACTTC. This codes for CASSDRQGGETQYF.

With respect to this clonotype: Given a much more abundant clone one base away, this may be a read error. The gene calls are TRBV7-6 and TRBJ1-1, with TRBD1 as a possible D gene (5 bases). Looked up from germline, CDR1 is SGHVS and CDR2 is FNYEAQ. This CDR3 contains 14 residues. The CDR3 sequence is CASSLETASTEDFF. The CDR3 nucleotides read TGTGCCAGCAGCTTAGAGACAGCTAGCACTGAAGATTTCTTT. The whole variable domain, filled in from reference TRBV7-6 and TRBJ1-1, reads GAGVSQSPRYKVTKRGQDVALRCDPISGHVSLYWYRQALGQGPEFLTYFNYEAQQDKSGLPNDRFSAERPEGSISTLTIQRTEQRDSAMYRCASSLETASTEDFFGQGTRLTVV.

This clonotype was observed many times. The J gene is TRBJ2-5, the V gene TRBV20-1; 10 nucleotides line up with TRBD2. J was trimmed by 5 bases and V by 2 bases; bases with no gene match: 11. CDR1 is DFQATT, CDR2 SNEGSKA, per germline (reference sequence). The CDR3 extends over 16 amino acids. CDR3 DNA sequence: TGCAGTGCTAGATCTAGCGGGAGTCCCCGATTGGAGACCCAGTACTTC. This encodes CSARSSGSPRLETQYF.

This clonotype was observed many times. CDR3 coding DNA: TGTGCCAGCAGCGTAGAATCCCCAGGGTCGGCTTCACCCCTCCACTTT. Translated, it gives CASSVESPGSASPLHF. V is TRBV9 and J is TRBJ1-6, with D possibly being TRBD1 (5 bases). The CDR3 is made up of 16 amino acids. Germline V gene sequence: CDR1 SGDLS, CDR2 YYNGEE. V lost 0 bases to trimming and J lost 9 bases, with 16 bases between them.

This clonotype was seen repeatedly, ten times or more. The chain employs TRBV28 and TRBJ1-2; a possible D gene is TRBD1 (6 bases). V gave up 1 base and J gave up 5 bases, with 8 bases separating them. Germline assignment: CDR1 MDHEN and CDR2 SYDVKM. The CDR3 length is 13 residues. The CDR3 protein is CASSLYREYGYTF. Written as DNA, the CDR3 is TGTGCCAGCAGTTTATACAGGGAATATGGCTACACCTTC.

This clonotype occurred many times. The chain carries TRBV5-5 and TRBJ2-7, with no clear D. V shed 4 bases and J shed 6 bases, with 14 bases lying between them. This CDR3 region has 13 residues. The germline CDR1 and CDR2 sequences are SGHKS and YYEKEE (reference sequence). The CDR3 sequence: CASSPLKETEQYF. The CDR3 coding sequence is TGTGCCAGCAGCCCCCTCAAAGAAACCGAGCAGTACTTC. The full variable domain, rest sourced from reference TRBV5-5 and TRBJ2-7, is DAGVTQSPTHLIKTRGQQVTLRCSPISGHKSVSWYQQVLGQGPQFIFQYYEKEERGRGNFPDRFSARQFPNYSSELNVNALLLGDSALYLCASSPLKETEQYFGPGTRLTVT.

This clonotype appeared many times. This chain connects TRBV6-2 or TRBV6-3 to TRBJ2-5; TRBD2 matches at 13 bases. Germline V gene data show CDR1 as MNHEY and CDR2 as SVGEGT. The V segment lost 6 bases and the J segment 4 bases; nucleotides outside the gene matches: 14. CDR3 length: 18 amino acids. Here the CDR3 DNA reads TGTGCCAGCAGGACCTGGACTAGCGGGAGTCGTGGAGTAGAGACCCAGTACTTC. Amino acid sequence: CASRTWTSGSRGVETQYF.

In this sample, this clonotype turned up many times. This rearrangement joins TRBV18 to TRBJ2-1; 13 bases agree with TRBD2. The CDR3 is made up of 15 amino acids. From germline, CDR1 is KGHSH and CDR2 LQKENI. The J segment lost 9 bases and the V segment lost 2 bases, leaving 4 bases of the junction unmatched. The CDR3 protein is CASSPTSGRAVEQFF. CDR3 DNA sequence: TGTGCCAGCTCACCAACTAGCGGGAGGGCTGTTGAGCAGTTCTTC.

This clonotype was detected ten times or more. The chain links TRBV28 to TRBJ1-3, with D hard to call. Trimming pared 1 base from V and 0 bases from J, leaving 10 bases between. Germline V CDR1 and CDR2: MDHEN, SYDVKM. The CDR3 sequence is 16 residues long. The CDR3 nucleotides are TGTGCCAGCAGTTTATCGGCGTTAAACTCTGGAAACACCATATATTTT. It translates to CASSLSALNSGNTIYF. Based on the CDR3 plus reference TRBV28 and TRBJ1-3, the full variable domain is DVKVTQSSRYLVKRTGEKVFLECVQDMDHENMFWYRQDPGLGLRLIYFSYDVKMKEKGDIPEGYSVSREKKERFSLILESASTNQTSMYLCASSLSALNSGNTIYFGEGSWLTVV.

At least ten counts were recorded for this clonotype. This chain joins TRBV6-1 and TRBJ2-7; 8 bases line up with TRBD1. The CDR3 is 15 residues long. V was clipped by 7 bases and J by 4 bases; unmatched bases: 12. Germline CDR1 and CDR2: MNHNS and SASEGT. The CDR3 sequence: CASNPDRGVDYEQYF. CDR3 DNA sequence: TGTGCCAGCAACCCCGACAGGGGCGTCGATTACGAGCAGTACTTC.

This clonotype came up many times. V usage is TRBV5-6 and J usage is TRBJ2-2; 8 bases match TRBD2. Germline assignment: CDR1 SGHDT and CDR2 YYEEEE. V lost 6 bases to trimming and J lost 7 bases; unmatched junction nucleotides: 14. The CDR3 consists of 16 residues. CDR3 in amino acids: CASTGPGGARIGELFF. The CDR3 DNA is TGTGCCAGCACCGGCCCGGGAGGGGCGCGTATCGGGGAGCTGTTTTTT. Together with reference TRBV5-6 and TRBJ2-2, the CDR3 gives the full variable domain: DAGVTQSPTHLIKTRGQQVTLRCSPKSGHDTVSWYQQALGQGPQFIFQYYEEEERQRGNFPDRFSGHQFPNYSSELNVNALLLGDSALYLCASTGPGGARIGELFFGEGSRLTVL.

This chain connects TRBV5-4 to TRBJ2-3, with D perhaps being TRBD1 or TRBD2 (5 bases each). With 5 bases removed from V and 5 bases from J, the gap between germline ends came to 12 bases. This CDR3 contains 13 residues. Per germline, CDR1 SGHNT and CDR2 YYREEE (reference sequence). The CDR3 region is CASRPGALDTQYF. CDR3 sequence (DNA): TGTGCCAGCAGGCCCGGGGCCTTAGATACGCAGTATTTT. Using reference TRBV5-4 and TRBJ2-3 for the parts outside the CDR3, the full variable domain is ETGVTQSPTHLIKTRGQQVTLRCSSQSGHNTVSWYQQALGQGPQFIFQYYREEENGRGNFPPRFSGLQFPNYSSELNVNALELDDSALYLCASRPGALDTQYFGPGTRLTVL.

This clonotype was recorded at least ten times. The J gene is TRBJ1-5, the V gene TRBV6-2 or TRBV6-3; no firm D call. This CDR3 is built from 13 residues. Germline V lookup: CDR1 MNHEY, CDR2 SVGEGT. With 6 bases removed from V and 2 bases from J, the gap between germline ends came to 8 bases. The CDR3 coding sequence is TGTGCCAGCAGGGCAGGCGGCAATCAGCCCCAGCATTTT. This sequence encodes CASRAGGNQPQHF.

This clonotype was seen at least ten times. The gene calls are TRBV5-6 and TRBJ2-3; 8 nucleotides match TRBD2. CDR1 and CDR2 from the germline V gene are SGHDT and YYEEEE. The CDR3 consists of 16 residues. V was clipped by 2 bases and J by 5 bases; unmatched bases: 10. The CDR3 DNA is TGTGCCAGCAGCTTTTACGGGAGGGCCATAGGAGATACGCAGTATTTT. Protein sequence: CASSFYGRAIGDTQYF. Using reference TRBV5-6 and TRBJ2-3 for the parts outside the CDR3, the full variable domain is DAGVTQSPTHLIKTRGQQVTLRCSPKSGHDTVSWYQQALGQGPQFIFQYYEEEERQRGNFPDRFSGHQFPNYSSELNVNALLLGDSALYLCASSFYGRAIGDTQYFGPGTRLTVL.